One and the same sample provided the 2 T cell receptor beta chains below, sequenced in a study of radiotherapy plus CTLA-4 blockade in lung cancer. Repertoires were generated with immunoSEQ multiplex PCR, while TCRdb's copy carries only in-frame clones and drops some. The sample shows some 92,000 clones, roughly four fifths of them seen only once. The specimen was peripheral blood, collected from a patient treated with radiotherapy plus ipilimumab. All receptors derive from a human donor with non-small cell lung cancer who had a partial response to radiotherapy plus ipilimumab.

The chain combines TRBV19 with TRBJ1-2; no clear D. CDR1 LNHDA and CDR2 SQIVND come from the germline V gene (reference sequence). The CDR3 totals 15 residues. Trimming cost V 6 bases and J 7 bases, with 21 bases left between them. The CDR3 DNA is TGTGCCAGTAGCCCTCCGGGCGAGGGCCTGGGTGGCTACACCTTC. Residues: CASSPPGEGLGGYTF.

This chain connects TRBV19 to TRBJ2-1; 15 bases fit TRBD2. This CDR3 is built from 17 residues. Germline loops: CDR1 LNHDA, CDR2 SQIVND (reference sequence). With V trimmed by 5 bases and J by 7 bases, 9 bases remained unmatched. As DNA, the CDR3 is TGTGCCAGTAGTCTGTCCGGGACTAGCGGGAGGAGGAATGAGCAGTTCTTC. Amino acid sequence: CASSLSGTSGRRNEQFF.